The 16 T cell receptor beta chains presented below share a single source sample, sequenced in a study of blood T cell repertoires in COVID-19. Produced via immunoSEQ multiplex PCR; TCRdb's table is partial and in-frame only. The sample contains about 280,000 clones, 80% to 85% of which appear only once. Sequencing used PBMCs or T cells enriched from blood (not recorded which). Source of these receptors: a man aged 40-49 years who had been exposed to COVID-19.

The V and J genes are TRBV6-5 and TRBJ2-1; tentatively, D is TRBD2 (5 bases). The germline gives CDR1 MNHEY, CDR2 SVGAGI. Trimming pared 8 bases from V and 2 bases from J, leaving 10 bases between. The CDR3 spans 13 residues. CDR3 residues: CASVPGTYNEQFF. The CDR3 DNA reads as TGTGCCAGCGTGCCGGGGACCTACAATGAGCAGTTCTTC.

In DNA form, the CDR3 reads TGTGCCAGCAGCTTAGCCCTAGCGGGTTACAATGAGCAGTTCTTC. It is translated as CASSLALAGYNEQFF. J is TRBJ2-1 and V is TRBV11-3; 8 positions match TRBD2. The trim removed 1 base at V and 4 bases at J, leaving 3 bases unmatched. CDR1 and CDR2 (germline): SGHNT, YENEEA. This CDR3 is built from 15 residues. The variable domain in full, completed from reference TRBV11-3 and TRBJ2-1, reads EAGVVQSPRYKIIEKKQPVAFWCNPISGHNTLYWYLQNLGQGPELLIRYENEEAVDDSQLPKDRFSAERLKGVDSTLKIQPAELGDSAVYLCASSLALAGYNEQFFGPGTRLTVL.

The chain links TRBV19 to TRBJ1-2; weak D call: TRBD1 (6 bases). Germline values: CDR1 LNHDA, CDR2 SQIVND (reference sequence). The CDR3 loop spans 17 amino acids. The V end was cut by 8 bases, the J end by 2 bases, with 24 bases between. CDR3 bases: TGTGCCAGTCTGGGGGCAACCGGCAGACCCACCAACTATGGCTACACCTTC. Translated: CASLGATGRPTNYGYTF.

This chain links TRBV3-1 (or the pseudogene TRBV3-2) with TRBJ1-6; D gene ambiguous. This CDR3 has 14 amino acids. V lost 3 bases, J lost 6 bases, and 9 bases lay in between. Germline V lookup: CDR1 LGHDT, CDR2 YNNKEL (reference sequence). The CDR3 is CASSHFPRNSPLHF. DNA for the CDR3: TGTGCCAGCAGCCATTTCCCCCGTAATTCACCCCTCCACTTT.

The V gene is TRBV2, the J gene TRBJ2-1, with 9 nucleotides matching TRBD2. V was clipped by 7 bases and J by 8 bases; unmatched bases: 9. Germline V lookup: CDR1 SNHLY, CDR2 FYNNEI. The CDR3 extends over 14 amino acids. In DNA form, the CDR3 reads TGTGCCAGCAAGTGGCGGGAGGGCCGCGATGAGCAGTTCTTC. This gives the protein CASKWREGRDEQFF.

A single count supports this clone. The rearrangement links TRBV27 to TRBJ1-1, with unresolved D. V lost 0 bases to trimming and J lost 8 bases, with 10 bases between them. In germline, CDR1 is MNHEY, CDR2 SMNVEV (reference sequence). This CDR3 has 13 amino acids. CDR3 bases: TGTGCCAGCAGTTTATCTGTAAGCTTAGAAGCTTTCTTT. It specifies CASSLSVSLEAFF.

The rearrangement joins TRBV24-1 to TRBJ2-1; 8 bases line up with TRBD1. This CDR3 has 17 amino acids. Germline V gene sequence: CDR1 KGHDR, CDR2 SFDVKD. Trimming removed 4 bases from V and 10 bases from J; junction bases left unmatched: 17. The CDR3 DNA reads TGTGCCACCAGTGAGCCAGGGGGCTATGGAGGGGGGAAGGAGCAGTTCTTC. Translation gives CATSEPGGYGGGKEQFF.

The chain recombines TRBV5-5 with TRBJ1-4, with D perhaps TRBD1 (5 bases). Trimming shortened V by 3 bases and J by 8 bases, and 11 bases separated the two germline ends. The CDR3 has 13 amino acids. Germline loops: CDR1 SGHKS, CDR2 YYEKEE (reference sequence). The CDR3 sequence: CASSSRGREKLFF. In DNA form, the CDR3 reads TGTGCCAGCAGCTCCCGGGGGAGGGAAAAACTGTTTTTT.

This clone was seen once. This chain joins TRBV7-3 and TRBJ2-6; 9 bases line up with TRBD2. The germline V gene encodes CDR1 SGHTA and CDR2 FQGTGA. The CDR3 is 19 residues long. V shed 3 bases, J shed 4 bases, and the junction held 13 bases outside the gene matches. The CDR3 here is CASSFGLAGPRRGANVLTF. CDR3 in DNA: TGTGCCAGCAGCTTCGGCCTAGCGGGGCCCCGCAGGGGGGCCAACGTCCTGACTTTC.

This clone was counted a few times. The gene calls are TRBV27 and TRBJ2-1; 11 bases align to TRBD2. The CDR3 is 17 residues long. In germline, CDR1 is MNHEY, CDR2 SMNVEV (reference sequence). Trimming removed 3 bases from V and 7 bases from J; junction bases left unmatched: 11. CDR3 DNA: TGTGCCAGCAGTTTTAGCGGGAGGGCCCAGAGCACGAATGAGCAGTTCTTC. Amino acids: CASSFSGRAQSTNEQFF.

The V call is TRBV11-2, the J call TRBJ2-2; D is unclear. CDR1 and CDR2 from the germline V gene are SGHAT and FQNNGV. The CDR3 is 15 amino acids. V lost 3 bases and J 6 bases, leaving 14 bases between the germline ends. CDR3: CASSFFGRRSGELFF. In nucleotides, the CDR3 is TGTGCCAGCAGCTTTTTTGGTCGGCGGTCCGGGGAGCTGTTTTTT.

The V call is TRBV27, the J call TRBJ2-1; tentatively, D is TRBD2 (6 bases). The CDR3 is 13 amino acids. Germline V gene sequence: CDR1 MNHEY, CDR2 SMNVEV (reference sequence). V gave up 7 bases and J gave up 2 bases, with 9 bases separating them. The CDR3 nucleotides read TGTGCCAGCAAGGAGGGCCCCTACAATGAGCAGTTCTTC. Translating it yields CASKEGPYNEQFF.

This clone was detected only a few times. The V gene is TRBV7-9, the J gene TRBJ2-1; 8 nucleotides match TRBD1. Trimming took 5 bases from V and 6 from J; bases not matched to a gene: 12. Germline V gene lookup returns CDR1 SEHNR and CDR2 FQNEAQ (reference sequence). The CDR3 has 16 residues. The CDR3 here is CASSDWTGFAGNEQFF. The CDR3 region has the DNA TGTGCCAGCAGCGATTGGACAGGGTTTGCGGGCAATGAGCAGTTCTTC. Using reference TRBV7-9 and TRBJ2-1 for the parts outside the CDR3, the full variable domain is DTGVSQNPRHKITKRGQNVTFRCDPISEHNRLYWYRQTLGQGPEFLTYFQNEAQLEKSRLLSDRFSAERPKGSFSTLEIQRTEQGDSAMYLCASSDWTGFAGNEQFFGPGTRLTVL.

CDR3 nucleotides: TGTGCCAGCGCGGGAGTTGGAAGCCTTGGGGAGCTGTTTTTT. This translates into CASAGVGSLGELFF. The chain recombines TRBV3-1 (or the pseudogene TRBV3-2) with TRBJ2-2; 7 positions agree with TRBD2. The CDR3 length is 14 residues. With 8 bases clipped from V and 8 bases from J, the junction kept 11 bases outside the gene matches. CDR1 and CDR2 from the germline V gene are LGHDT and YNNKEL (reference sequence).

The chain has TRBV4-1 and TRBJ1-2; the D gene is possibly TRBD1 (5 bases). The CDR3 sequence is 15 residues long. The germline CDR1 and CDR2 sequences are MGHRA and YSYEKL. Trimming took off 2 bases at V and 0 bases at J, with 10 bases between the two ends. DNA for the CDR3: TGCGCCAGCAGCCAAAACGGGGGAGCTAACTATGGCTACACCTTC. Protein sequence: CASSQNGGANYGYTF.

This chain uses TRBV6-6 with TRBJ2-1; possible D gene TRBD1, 6 bases. The CDR3 loop spans 13 amino acids. Germline V CDR1 and CDR2: MNHNY, SVGAGI (reference sequence). Trimming took 7 bases from V and 4 from J, leaving 11 bases between them. CDR3 DNA sequence: TGTGCCAGCAACACCGGACAGTACAATGAGCAGTTCTTC. Amino acids: CASNTGQYNEQFF.